These 21 T cell receptor beta chains came from one sample sequenced in a study of OX40 agonist ivuxolimab in advanced cancers. Here immunoSEQ multiplex PCR was the method, and the copy in TCRdb shows in-frame clones only, minus some. Of about 20,000 clones listed, approximately 70% are singletons. This specimen was CD4+ or CD8+ T cells sorted from blood, taken in a trial of the OX40 agonist ivuxolimab. The origin of the receptors is an adult with an advanced solid tumor such as melanoma, head and neck, liver or kidney cancer.

The rearrangement joins TRBV6-4 to TRBJ2-3, with D possibly called TRBD1 or TRBD2 (5 bases each). Per the germline V gene, CDR1 is MRHNA and CDR2 is SNTAGT. The CDR3 has 13 amino acids. Between the trimmed V and J ends, which lost 1 base and 7 bases, there was a span of 9 bases. This CDR3 is CASSDWDGNTQYF. CDR3 DNA sequence: TGTGCCAGCAGTGACTGGGACGGAAATACGCAGTATTTT.

CDR3 loop: CASQDSPNTGELFF. The CDR3 DNA is TGTGCCAGCCAGGACAGCCCGAACACCGGGGAGCTGTTTTTT. V gene TRBV7-2 combines with J gene TRBJ2-2; TRBD1 is a possible D gene (6 bases). The CDR3 is 14 residues long. V lost 8 bases, J lost 0 bases, and 10 bases lay in between. From germline, CDR1 is SGHTA and CDR2 FQGNSA. Drawing the rest from reference TRBV7-2 and TRBJ2-2, the complete variable domain is GAGVSQSPSNKVTEKGKDVELRCDPISGHTALYWYRQSLGQGLEFLIYFQGNSAPDKSGLPSDRFSAERTGGSVSTLTIQRTQQEDSAVYLCASQDSPNTGELFFGEGSRLTVL.

The V and J genes are TRBV19 and TRBJ2-5; TRBD2 matches 12 bases. This CDR3 is 16 amino acids long. V was pared by 3 bases and J by 5 bases, with 7 bases of the junction left unmatched. Germline CDR1 and CDR2: LNHDA and SQIVND (reference sequence). The DNA of the CDR3 is TGTGCCAGTAGTATCTCTAGCGGGGGGGCTAGTGAGACCCAGTACTTC. Translation gives CASSISSGGASETQYF.

The chain employs TRBV11-2 and TRBJ1-3; D gene ambiguous. The CDR3 has 15 amino acids. Trimming left V 1 base short and J 4 bases short, with 11 bases between. Germline-derived CDR1 and CDR2 are SGHAT and FQNNGV. As DNA, the CDR3 is TGTGCCAGCAGCTTAGCCCCGGTGTCAGGAAACACCATATATTTT. Translation gives CASSLAPVSGNTIYF.

The rearrangement links TRBV10-3 to TRBJ1-1; D may be TRBD1 (6 bases). The CDR3 consists of 16 residues. Trimming took 6 bases from V and 2 from J, leaving 19 bases between them. Germline-derived CDR1 and CDR2 are ENHRY and SYGVKD. CDR3 nucleotide sequence: TGTGCCATCAGCGGGGGCCCCGGGGGGGTTAACACTGAAGCTTTCTTT. This translates into CAISGGPGGVNTEAFF.

This clone occurred once. The chain employs TRBV6-1 and TRBJ2-1, with TRBD1 identical over 11 bases. Germline V gene lookup returns CDR1 MNHNS and CDR2 SASEGT. V was pared by 1 base and J by 12 bases, with 5 bases of the junction left unmatched. This CDR3 contains 14 residues. CDR3 sequence: CASSEEDRGLVQFF. DNA for the CDR3: TGTGCCAGCAGTGAAGAGGACAGGGGGCTGGTGCAGTTCTTC.

This chain uses TRBV7-3 with TRBJ2-1; D gene uncertain. Per the germline V gene, CDR1 is SGHTA and CDR2 is FQGTGA. The CDR3 spans 13 residues. Trimming left V 5 bases short and J 4 bases short, with 9 bases between. The CDR3 DNA reads as TGTGCCAGCAGCCCCCGGAGTTACAATGAGCAGTTCTTC. As protein: CASSPRSYNEQFF.

This clone is deemed medium-sized. For the CDR3, the DNA is TGTGCCAGCAGCTTAGTCAGTAGTGCGCCCTCCTACGAGCAGTACTTC. Protein product: CASSLVSSAPSYEQYF. V gene TRBV11-3 combines with J gene TRBJ2-7; D remains ambiguous. The CDR3 is made up of 16 amino acids. CDR1 is SGHNT, CDR2 YENEEA, per germline. Trimming removed 1 base from V and 0 bases from J, with 13 bases in between.

This clone was found a few times. V gene TRBV29-1 combines with J gene TRBJ2-2; maybe TRBD1 (5 bases). V was clipped by 6 bases and J by 3 bases, with 14 bases between them. Germline CDR1 reads SQVTM; CDR2 reads ANQGSEA. This CDR3 comprises 14 residues. The CDR3 region has the DNA TGCAGCGTGTTGCTAGGGGTATACACCGGGGAGCTGTTTTTT. This sequence encodes CSVLLGVYTGELFF.

V is TRBV19 and J is TRBJ2-7; D possibly corresponds to TRBD1 (6 bases). Germline V gene lookup returns CDR1 LNHDA and CDR2 SQIVND (reference sequence). This CDR3 is 17 amino acids long. With 0 bases removed from V and 2 bases from J, the gap between germline ends came to 17 bases. Here the CDR3 DNA reads TGTGCCAGTAGTATAGAGCCATCCGGGACAATAACCTACGAGCAGTACTTC. Protein: CASSIEPSGTITYEQYF. Using reference TRBV19 and TRBJ2-7 for the parts outside the CDR3, the full variable domain is DGGITQSPKYLFRKEGQNVTLSCEQNLNHDAMYWYRQDPGQGLRLIYYSQIVNDFQKGDIAEGYSVSREKKESFPLTVTSAQKNPTAFYLCASSIEPSGTITYEQYFGPGTRLTVT.

The chain couples TRBV7-9 to TRBJ1-3; 9 nucleotides align to TRBD1. The CDR3 extends over 17 amino acids. J was trimmed by 4 bases and V by 3 bases; bases with no gene match: 10. CDR1 is SEHNR and CDR2 is FQNEAQ in the germline V gene (reference sequence). The CDR3 nucleotides are TGTGCCAGCAGCTTTCTACTACAGGGGGCAGTAGGAAACACCATATATTTT. Protein: CASSFLLQGAVGNTIYF.

The chain joins TRBV6-5 to TRBJ2-5; 9 nucleotides match TRBD2. This CDR3 has 14 residues. Germline-derived CDR1 and CDR2 are MNHEY and SVGAGI. Trimming took 6 bases from V and 4 from J; bases not matched to a gene: 6. DNA of the CDR3: TGTGCCAGCAGCCTCGGGACTAGCAGAGAGACCCAGTACTTC. This translates into CASSLGTSRETQYF.

This chain links TRBV9 with TRBJ2-7; possible D gene TRBD1, 5 bases. Germline CDR1 is SGDLS and CDR2 is YYNGEE. The CDR3 is 13 amino acids. V was shortened by 3 bases and J by 9 bases, with 16 bases between the two germline ends. The CDR3 bases are TGTGCCAGCAGCGGGGGCAATCCCACCTTGCAGTACTTC. It yields the protein CASSGGNPTLQYF.

The chain employs TRBV6-5 and TRBJ2-7, with D possibly TRBD2 on 6 matching bases. The CDR3 has 13 residues. The germline V gene has CDR1 MNHEY and CDR2 SVGAGI. Deletions cut 5 bases from V and 3 bases from J, with 11 bases between. The CDR3 bases are TGTGCCAGCAGTGGGGGGTCTCGCTACGAGCAGTACTTC. Protein: CASSGGSRYEQYF.

The chain uses TRBV2 and TRBJ2-6; D may be TRBD2 (5 bases). This CDR3 contains 14 residues. Per germline, CDR1 SNHLY and CDR2 FYNNEI. Trimming cost V 7 bases and J 4 bases, with 11 bases left between them. CDR3 region: CASTAGSGANVLTF. CDR3 nucleotide sequence: TGTGCCAGCACTGCGGGTTCAGGGGCCAACGTCCTGACTTTC.

J is TRBJ2-7 and V is TRBV5-4, with 11 nucleotides matching TRBD1. The V gene's germline CDR1 is SGHNT and CDR2 YYREEE (reference sequence). The CDR3 has 14 amino acids. V trimming: 4 bases; J trimming: 4 bases; junction bases outside the gene matches: 4. The CDR3: CASSPGTGGYEQYF. The CDR3 DNA sequence: TGTGCCAGCAGCCCGGGGACAGGGGGTTACGAGCAGTACTTC.

The CDR3 spells CASSPPGVRRTEAFF. The CDR3 nucleotides read TGTGCCAGTAGTCCTCCAGGGGTAAGACGGACTGAAGCTTTCTTT. This chain joins TRBV19 and TRBJ1-1; D perhaps matches TRBD1 (6 bases). V was trimmed by 5 bases and J by 5 bases, leaving 18 bases between them. CDR1 is LNHDA, CDR2 SQIVND, per germline (reference sequence). The CDR3 contains 15 residues.

CDR3: CASSFGGADTQYF. The CDR3 nucleotides read TGTGCCAGCAGCTTCGGGGGCGCAGATACGCAGTATTTT. The chain has TRBV7-2 and TRBJ2-3; D possibly uses TRBD1 or TRBD2 (6 bases each). The V and J ends lost 3 bases and 4 bases respectively, with 8 bases between them. CDR1 is SGHTA, CDR2 FQGNSA, per germline. The CDR3 runs 13 residues.

The rearrangement links TRBV19 to TRBJ2-1, with D possibly TRBD1 on 6 matching bases. V was shortened by 5 bases and J by 6 bases, with 11 bases between the two germline ends. The CDR3 totals 13 residues. Germline V gene data show CDR1 as LNHDA and CDR2 as SQIVND (reference sequence). CDR3 amino acids: CASSLYRANEQFF. The DNA for the CDR3 is TGTGCCAGTAGTTTATACAGGGCCAATGAGCAGTTCTTC.

This clone was detected once. The gene calls are TRBV7-3 and TRBJ2-2; D may be TRBD1 (5 bases). The CDR3 length is 12 residues. Germline lookup yields CDR1 SGHTA and CDR2 FQGTGA. V lost 6 bases and J lost 6, with 8 bases in between. CDR3 nucleotide sequence: TGTGCCAGCAGGACAGACCCCGGGGAGCTGTTTTTT. Amino acid sequence: CASRTDPGELFF.

This clone was seen a single time. The chain employs TRBV20-1 and TRBJ2-7; 9 nucleotides match TRBD1. CDR1 and CDR2 (germline): DFQATT, SNEGSKA (reference sequence). This CDR3 has 11 amino acids. The CDR3 here is CSLTGGHEQYF. The CDR3 DNA sequence: TGCAGCCTCACAGGGGGCCACGAGCAGTACTTC.